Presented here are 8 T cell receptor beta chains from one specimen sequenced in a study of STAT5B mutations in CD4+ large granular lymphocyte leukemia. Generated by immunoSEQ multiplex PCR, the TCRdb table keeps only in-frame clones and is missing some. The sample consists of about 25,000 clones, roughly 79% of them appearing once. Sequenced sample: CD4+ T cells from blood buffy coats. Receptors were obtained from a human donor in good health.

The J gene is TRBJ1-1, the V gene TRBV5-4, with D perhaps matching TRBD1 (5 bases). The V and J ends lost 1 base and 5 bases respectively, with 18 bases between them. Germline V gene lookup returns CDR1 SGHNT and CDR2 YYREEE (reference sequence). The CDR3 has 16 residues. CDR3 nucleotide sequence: TGTGCCAGCAGCTTGAGTAGTCCAGGGCGTGGGACTGAAGCTTTCTTT. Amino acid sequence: CASSLSSPGRGTEAFF.

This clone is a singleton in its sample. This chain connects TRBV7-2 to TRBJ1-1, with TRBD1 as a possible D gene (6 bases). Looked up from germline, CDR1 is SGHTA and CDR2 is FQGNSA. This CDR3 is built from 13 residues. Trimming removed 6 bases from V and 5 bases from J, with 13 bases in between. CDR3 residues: CASSAQGLTEAFF. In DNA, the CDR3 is TGTGCCAGCAGTGCACAGGGATTAACTGAAGCTTTCTTT.

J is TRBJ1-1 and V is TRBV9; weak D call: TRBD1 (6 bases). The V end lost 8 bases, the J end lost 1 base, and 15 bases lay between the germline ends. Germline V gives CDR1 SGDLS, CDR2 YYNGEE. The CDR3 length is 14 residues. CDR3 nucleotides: TGTGCCAGTAAAGCCGGGACAACGAACACTGAAGCTTTCTTT. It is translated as CASKAGTTNTEAFF. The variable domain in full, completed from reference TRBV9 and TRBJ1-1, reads DSGVTQTPKHLITATGQRVTLRCSPRSGDLSVYWYQQSLDQGLQFLIQYYNGEERAKGNILERFSAQQFPDLHSELNLSSLELGDSALYFCASKAGTTNTEAFFGQGTRLTVV.

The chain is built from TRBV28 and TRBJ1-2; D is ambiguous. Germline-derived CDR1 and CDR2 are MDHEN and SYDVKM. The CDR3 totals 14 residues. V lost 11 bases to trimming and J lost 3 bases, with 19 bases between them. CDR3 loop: CAATMGAPDYGYTF. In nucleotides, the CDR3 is TGTGCCGCTACTATGGGAGCGCCGGACTATGGCTACACCTTC.

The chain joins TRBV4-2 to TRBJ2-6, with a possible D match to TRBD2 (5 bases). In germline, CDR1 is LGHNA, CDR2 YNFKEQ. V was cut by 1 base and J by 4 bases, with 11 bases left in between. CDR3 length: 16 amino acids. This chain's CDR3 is CASSQVRGNGANVLTF. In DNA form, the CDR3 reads TGTGCCAGCAGCCAAGTTCGAGGGAACGGGGCCAACGTCCTGACTTTC.

CDR3 protein: CASSPNPRSGMGEQYF. CDR3 bases: TGTGCCAGCAGCCCCAATCCTCGTAGCGGGATGGGGGAGCAGTACTTC. V gene TRBV9 combines with J gene TRBJ2-7; TRBD2 aligns across 8 bases. From germline, CDR1 is SGDLS and CDR2 YYNGEE. The V and J ends lost 4 bases and 7 bases, in that order; junction bases with no gene match: 16. The length of the CDR3 is 16 residues. The whole variable domain, filled in from reference TRBV9 and TRBJ2-7, reads DSGVTQTPKHLITATGQRVTLRCSPRSGDLSVYWYQQSLDQGLQFLIQYYNGEERAKGNILERFSAQQFPDLHSELNLSSLELGDSALYFCASSPNPRSGMGEQYFGPGTRLTVT.

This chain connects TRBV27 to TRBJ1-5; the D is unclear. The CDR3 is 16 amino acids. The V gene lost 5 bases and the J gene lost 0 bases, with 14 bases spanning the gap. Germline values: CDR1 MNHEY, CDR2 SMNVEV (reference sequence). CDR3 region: CASSPPGRYSNQPQHF. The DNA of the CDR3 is TGTGCCAGCAGTCCCCCCGGACGGTATAGCAATCAGCCCCAGCATTTT.

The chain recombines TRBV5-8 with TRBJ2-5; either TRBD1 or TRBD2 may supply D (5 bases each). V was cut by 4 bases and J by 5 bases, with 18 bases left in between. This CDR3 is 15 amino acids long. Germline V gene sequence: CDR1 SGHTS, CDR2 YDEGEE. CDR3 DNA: TGTGCCAGCAGCCTGGGACCGGGCGAGGAGGAGACCCAGTACTTC. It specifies CASSLGPGEEETQYF.